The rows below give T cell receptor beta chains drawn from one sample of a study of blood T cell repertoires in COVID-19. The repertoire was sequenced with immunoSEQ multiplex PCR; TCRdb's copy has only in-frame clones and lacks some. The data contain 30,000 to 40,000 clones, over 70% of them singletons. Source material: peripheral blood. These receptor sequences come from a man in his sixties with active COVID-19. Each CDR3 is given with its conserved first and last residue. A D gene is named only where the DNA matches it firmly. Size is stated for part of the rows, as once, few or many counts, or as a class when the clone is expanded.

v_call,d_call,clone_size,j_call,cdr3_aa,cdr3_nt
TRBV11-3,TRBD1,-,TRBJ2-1,CASSLDDRGSYNEQFF,TGTGCCAGCAGCTTAGATGACAGGGGGTCCTACAATGAGCAGTTCTTC
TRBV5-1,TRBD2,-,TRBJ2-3,CASISGRGISTDTQYF,TGCGCCAGCATAAGCGGGAGAGGGATTAGCACAGATACGCAGTATTTT
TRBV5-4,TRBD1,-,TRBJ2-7,CAIKTGGTYEQYF,TGTGCCATTAAGACAGGGGGGACCTACGAGCAGTACTTC
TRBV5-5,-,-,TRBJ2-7,CASSWLAGNFYEQYF,TGTGCCAGCAGCTGGCTGGCGGGGAACTTCTACGAGCAGTACTTC
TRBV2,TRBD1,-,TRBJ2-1,CASSPHETGKNEQFF,TGTGCCAGCAGCCCCCACGAGACAGGGAAAAATGAGCAGTTCTTC
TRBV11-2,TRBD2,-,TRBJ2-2,CASSLGLAGNTGELFF,TGTGCCAGCAGCTTAGGCCTAGCGGGCAACACCGGGGAGCTGTTTTTT
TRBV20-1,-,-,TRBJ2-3,CSATREDTQYF,TGCAGTGCTACCCGGGAAGATACGCAGTATTTT
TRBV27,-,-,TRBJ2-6,CASSLLGQGLANVLTF,TGTGCCAGCAGTTTACTCGGGCAGGGGCTTGCCAACGTCCTGACTTTC
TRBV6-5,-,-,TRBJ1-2,CAAGTPMIYGYTF,TGTGCCGCGGGGACTCCAATGATCTATGGCTACACCTTC
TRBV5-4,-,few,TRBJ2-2,CASSLGVGELFF,TGTGCCAGCAGCTTAGGGGTCGGGGAGCTGTTTTTT
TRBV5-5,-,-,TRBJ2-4,CASSLMESRQYF,TGTGCCAGCAGCCTAATGGAGAGCCGACAGTACTTC
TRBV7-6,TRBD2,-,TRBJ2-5,CASSLETSAETQYF,TGTGCCAGCAGCTTAGAGACTAGCGCGGAGACCCAGTACTTC
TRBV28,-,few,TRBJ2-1,CASSKKTQNLWGGSRNEQFF,TGTGCCAGCAGCAAAAAAACCCAAAATTTGTGGGGAGGTTCGAGAAATGAGCAGTTCTTC
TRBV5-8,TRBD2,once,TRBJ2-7,CASSFRDYRTSDEQYF,TGTGCCAGCAGCTTTCGGGATTACCGGACTAGCGACGAGCAGTACTTC
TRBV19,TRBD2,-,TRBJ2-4,CASSREAAKNIQYF,TGTGCCAGTAGTCGGGAGGCGGCCAAAAACATTCAGTACTTC
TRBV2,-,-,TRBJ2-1,CASSELLEQFF,TGTGCCAGCAGTGAACTGTTGGAGCAGTTCTTC
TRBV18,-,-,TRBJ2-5,CASSPQQGVETQYF,TGTGCCAGCTCACCACAACAAGGGGTGGAGACCCAGTACTTC
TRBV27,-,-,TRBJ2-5,CASSSLRGFGTQYF,TGTGCCAGCAGTTCACTTCGAGGGTTCGGGACCCAGTACTTC
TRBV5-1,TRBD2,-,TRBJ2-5,CASSLAGLAGATETQYF,TGCGCCAGCAGCTTGGCCGGGCTAGCGGGAGCGACAGAGACCCAGTACTTC
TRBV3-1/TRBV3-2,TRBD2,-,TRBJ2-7,CASSQDRETSGIRNEQYF,TGTGCCAGCAGCCAAGATCGTGAGACTAGCGGGATTCGCAACGAGCAGTACTTC
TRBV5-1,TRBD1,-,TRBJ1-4,CASTRGGTGAANEKLFF,TGCGCCAGCACCCGAGGGGGCACAGGGGCGGCTAATGAAAAACTGTTTTTT
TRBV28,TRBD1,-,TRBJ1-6,CASSFGDRVNSPLHF,TGTGCCAGCAGTTTTGGCGACAGGGTTAATTCACCCCTCCACTTT
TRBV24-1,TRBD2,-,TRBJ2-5,CATSDSGSGSLETQYF,TGTGCCACCAGTGATTCGGGTAGCGGGAGTTTGGAGACCCAGTACTTC
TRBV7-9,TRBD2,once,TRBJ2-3,CASSLETGLAGSTDTQYF,TGTGCCAGCAGCTTAGAGACGGGACTAGCGGGGAGCACAGATACGCAGTATTTT
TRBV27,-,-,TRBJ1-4,CASSPQGATEKLFF,TGTGCCAGCAGCCCGCAAGGGGCTACTGAAAAACTGTTTTTT
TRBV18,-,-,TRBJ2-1,CASSRQSLRDYNEQFF,TGTGCCAGCTCCCGACAGAGCCTCAGAGATTACAATGAGCAGTTCTTC
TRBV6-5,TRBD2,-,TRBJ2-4,CASSYLAGARNIQYF,TGTGCCAGCAGTTACCTAGCGGGAGCTCGTAACATTCAGTACTTC
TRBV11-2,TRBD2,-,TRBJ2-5,CASSPGGGFETQYF,TGTGCCAGCAGCCCCGGCGGGGGGTTTGAGACCCAGTACTTC
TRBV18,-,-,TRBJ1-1,CASSPGQNTEAFF,TGTGCCAGCTCACCCGGACAGAACACTGAAGCTTTCTTT
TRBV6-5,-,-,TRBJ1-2,CASSYTRTAPYGYTF,TGTGCCAGCAGTTACACTCGGACAGCGCCCTATGGCTACACCTTC
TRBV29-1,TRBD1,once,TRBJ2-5,CSVDVDRGFVPETQYF,TGCAGCGTTGACGTGGACAGGGGGTTTGTCCCAGAGACCCAGTACTTC
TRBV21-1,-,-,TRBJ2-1,CASKLAGAFGDEQFF,TGTGCCAGCAAACTAGCGGGAGCGTTCGGGGATGAGCAGTTCTTC
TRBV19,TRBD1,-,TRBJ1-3,CASSSRDRSGNTIYF,TGTGCCAGTAGTTCCCGGGACAGGAGCGGAAACACCATATATTTT
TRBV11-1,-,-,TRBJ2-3,CASSSAGRRTDTQYF,TGTGCCAGCAGCTCAGCGGGTAGGAGGACAGATACGCAGTATTTT
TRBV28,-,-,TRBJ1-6,CASSLMLSSPNSPLHF,TGTGCCAGCAGTTTAATGCTATCGAGTCCCAATTCACCCCTCCACTTT
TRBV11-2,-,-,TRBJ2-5,CASSSGVGGKWETQYF,TGTGCCAGCAGCTCAGGGGTTGGGGGCAAGTGGGAGACCCAGTACTTC
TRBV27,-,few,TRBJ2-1,CASGRRGTYNEQFF,TGTGCCAGCGGGCGCAGGGGCACCTACAATGAGCAGTTCTTC
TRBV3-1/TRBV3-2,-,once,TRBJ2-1,CASSQWASYNEQFF,TGTGCCAGCAGCCAATGGGCTTCCTACAATGAGCAGTTCTTC
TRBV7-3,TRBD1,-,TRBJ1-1,CASSLTGDGKTEAFF,TGTGCCAGCAGCCTGACAGGGGATGGGAAAACTGAAGCTTTCTTT
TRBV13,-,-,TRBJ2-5,CASSPGLQQETQYF,TGTGCCAGCAGCCCGGGACTCCAACAAGAGACCCAGTACTTC
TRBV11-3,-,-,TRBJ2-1,CASSLEGQASYNEQFF,TGTGCCAGCAGCTTAGAAGGTCAGGCCTCCTACAATGAGCAGTTCTTC
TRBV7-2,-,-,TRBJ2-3,CASSSVLYTDTQYF,TGTGCCAGCAGCTCGGTGTTGTACACAGATACGCAGTATTTT
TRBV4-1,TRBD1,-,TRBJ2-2,CASSHHPGQGASGRGGTGELFF,TGCGCCAGCAGCCACCACCCGGGACAGGGGGCTAGCGGGAGAGGGGGCACCGGGGAGCTGTTTTTT
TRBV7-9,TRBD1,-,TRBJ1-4,CASSATGGQPKLFF,TGTGCCAGCAGCGCTACTGGGGGACAGCCAAAACTGTTTTTT
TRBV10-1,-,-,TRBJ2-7,CAGITGVAYEQYF,TGCGCCGGAATCACAGGAGTCGCCTACGAGCAGTACTTC
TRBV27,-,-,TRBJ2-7,CASSLGGYEQYF,TGTGCCAGCAGTTTAGGCGGCTACGAGCAGTACTTC
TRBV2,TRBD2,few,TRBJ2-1,CASRASGDSYNEQFF,TGTGCCAGCAGAGCTAGCGGGGACTCCTACAATGAGCAGTTCTTC